This section outlines one T cell receptor (beta chain) sequence together with its context. These data are taken from a study of blood T cell repertoires in COVID-19. CDR3 size: 14 residues. Trimming at V came to 5 bases and at J to 4 bases, leaving 5 bases not matched to a gene. Germline CDR1 is MNHEY and CDR2 is SMNVEV (reference sequence). Clones were read by immunoSEQ multiplex PCR, and TCRdb kept only the in-frame ones, dropping some. The repertoire holds 150,000 to 200,000 clones, with over 70% as singletons. Sequencing input: peripheral blood. This TCR was sampled from a man in his 70s with acute or convalescent COVID-19. V gene TRBV27 combines with J gene TRBJ2-1; 7 nucleotides match TRBD1. In DNA form, the CDR3 reads TGTGCCAGCAGTCCTGGGACAGAATACAATGAGCAGTTCTTC. Its translation: CASSPGTEYNEQFF.